What follows are 13 T cell receptor beta chains derived from one specimen sequenced in a study of blood T cell repertoires in COVID-19. Clones were read by immunoSEQ multiplex PCR, and TCRdb kept only the in-frame ones, dropping some. Altogether about 160,000 clones are present, about 80% being singletons, with the ten largest covering roughly 20%. The sample comprised peripheral blood. The receptors stem from a woman of 80 years or more with acute or convalescent COVID-19.

The chain uses TRBV19 and TRBJ1-6; D is unresolved. In germline, CDR1 is LNHDA, CDR2 SQIVND (reference sequence). V was trimmed by 2 bases and J by 7 bases, leaving 6 bases between them. The CDR3 has 13 amino acids. The CDR3 nucleotides read TGTGCCAGTAGTATATACCGGAATTCACCCCTCCACTTT. It encodes CASSIYRNSPLHF.

This clone was detected only once. The CDR3 is CASSPQGPDTQYF. CDR3 coding DNA: TGTGCCAGCAGCCCTCAGGGCCCAGATACGCAGTATTTT. The chain links TRBV7-6 to TRBJ2-3; perhaps TRBD1 as D (5 bases). The germline V gene encodes CDR1 SGHVS and CDR2 FNYEAQ. V was cut by 5 bases and J by 4 bases, with 10 bases left in between. The CDR3 length is 13 residues.

This clone was recorded only once. The chain uses TRBV10-1 and TRBJ2-3, with D perhaps TRBD1 (6 bases). CDR3 length: 15 amino acids. Germline lookup yields CDR1 WNHNN and CDR2 SYGVQD (reference sequence). The V gene lost 2 bases and the J gene lost 6 bases, with 15 bases spanning the gap. The CDR3 loop is CASSEGALRGDTQYF. The CDR3 nucleotides read TGCGCCAGCAGTGAGGGAGCCCTCAGGGGTGATACGCAGTATTTT.

V is TRBV9 and J is TRBJ2-1, with 8 bases that match TRBD2. Losses at the gene ends were 2 bases for V and 4 bases for J; bases not matched to a gene: 5. CDR1 is SGDLS and CDR2 is YYNGEE in the germline V gene. CDR3 size: 15 residues. In DNA, the CDR3 is TGTGCCAGCAGCGTTAGCGGGATGAGGTACAATGAGCAGTTCTTC. Protein sequence: CASSVSGMRYNEQFF. Complete variable domain (other parts from reference TRBV9 and TRBJ2-1): DSGVTQTPKHLITATGQRVTLRCSPRSGDLSVYWYQQSLDQGLQFLIQYYNGEERAKGNILERFSAQQFPDLHSELNLSSLELGDSALYFCASSVSGMRYNEQFFGPGTRLTVL.

V gene TRBV2 combines with J gene TRBJ2-7, with 8 bases lining up with TRBD2. This CDR3 is 14 amino acids long. Germline loops: CDR1 SNHLY, CDR2 FYNNEI. Germline trimming cut 4 bases from V and 3 bases from J; bases unmatched to any gene: 5. CDR3 nucleotide sequence: TGTGCCAGCAGTGCTCTAACTAGCGGCTACGAGCAGTACTTC. Encoded protein: CASSALTSGYEQYF.

V and J are TRBV18 and TRBJ1-1, with 8 bases that match TRBD1. Losses at the gene ends were 3 bases for V and 1 base for J; bases not matched to a gene: 4. CDR1 and CDR2 (germline): KGHSH, LQKENI. The CDR3 is 15 residues long. The DNA for the CDR3 is TGTGCCAGCTCACCGTTACAGGGGGGGAACACTGAAGCTTTCTTT. It is translated as CASSPLQGGNTEAFF.

V is TRBV27 and J is TRBJ1-2; 8 bases match TRBD1. CDR1 is MNHEY, CDR2 SMNVEV, per germline (reference sequence). J gave up 6 bases and V 0 bases, and 6 bases lay outside the gene matches. The CDR3 consists of 15 residues. CDR3 loop: CASSLSIAGGHGYTF. CDR3 sequence (DNA): TGTGCCAGCAGTTTATCGATCGCAGGGGGCCATGGCTACACCTTC.

V and J are TRBV4-3 and TRBJ1-2, with 8 bases that match TRBD1. Looked up from germline, CDR1 is LGHNA and CDR2 is YSLEER. The CDR3 has 16 residues. With 0 bases clipped from V and 4 bases from J, the junction kept 7 bases outside the gene matches. As DNA, the CDR3 is TGCGCCAGCAGCCAAGATTCAACAGGGGGGATCTATGGCTACACCTTC. Encoded protein: CASSQDSTGGIYGYTF.

This sequence joins TRBV5-1 and TRBJ2-7; 13 bases are shared with TRBD2. The junction had 5 bases not matched to a gene; V was cut back by 3 bases and J by 2 bases. This CDR3 region has 16 residues. Germline values: CDR1 SGHRS, CDR2 YFSETQ. DNA for the CDR3: TGCGCCAGCAGCTCCGGGACTAGCGGGAAGACCTACGAGCAGTACTTC. Its protein is CASSSGTSGKTYEQYF.

The sample holds a few counts of this clone. V is TRBV3-1 (or the pseudogene TRBV3-2) and J is TRBJ1-6; tentatively, D is TRBD1 (6 bases). Trimming took off 3 bases at V and 13 bases at J, with 10 bases between the two ends. Germline loops: CDR1 LGHDT, CDR2 YNNKEL (reference sequence). The CDR3 runs to 12 residues. The CDR3 region has the DNA TGTGCCAGCAGCCAGGGGGCTTGGCCCCTCCACTTT. Amino acids: CASSQGAWPLHF.

This clone was picked up a small number of times. The genes are TRBV2 and TRBJ2-1, with a possible D match to TRBD1 (5 bases). The CDR3 consists of 15 residues. V was trimmed by 3 bases and J by 1 base, leaving 10 bases between them. CDR1 SNHLY and CDR2 FYNNEI come from the germline V gene. The CDR3 bases are TGTGCCAGCAGTGATTTCGCAGGGTCCTACAATGAGCAGTTCTTC. It translates to CASSDFAGSYNEQFF.

This clone was counted only a few times. The chain joins TRBV29-1 to TRBJ2-2, with no clear D. Looked up from germline, CDR1 is SQVTM and CDR2 is ANQGSEA. V was cut by 0 bases and J by 1 base, with 6 bases left in between. The CDR3 covers 14 residues. CDR3 sequence reads: CSVEEWQNTGELFF. CDR3 sequence (DNA): TGCAGCGTTGAAGAATGGCAGAACACCGGGGAGCTGTTTTTT.

The genes are TRBV5-4 and TRBJ2-2; 10 nucleotides align to TRBD2. There are 16 residues in the CDR3. With 3 bases clipped from V and 7 bases from J, the junction kept 9 bases outside the gene matches. The germline V gene encodes CDR1 SGHNT and CDR2 YYREEE (reference sequence). The CDR3 region is CASSSITSGIGGELFF. CDR3 coding DNA: TGTGCCAGCAGCTCCATCACTAGCGGGATAGGCGGGGAGCTGTTTTTT. The variable domain in full, completed from reference TRBV5-4 and TRBJ2-2, reads ETGVTQSPTHLIKTRGQQVTLRCSSQSGHNTVSWYQQALGQGPQFIFQYYREEENGRGNFPPRFSGLQFPNYSSELNVNALELDDSALYLCASSSITSGIGGELFFGEGSRLTVL.